The next 11 T cell receptor beta chains were all read from a single sample in a study of shared clonotypes between healthy human individuals. Assay: immunoSEQ multiplex PCR; the TCRdb copy retains only in-frame clones and omits some. The table lists about 1.5 million clones, roughly 98% of them singletons. The source material was naive CD4+ T cells sorted from blood. Subset: CD45RA+ positively selected. These receptors all come from a man aged 25 to 40 in good health.

V usage is TRBV9 and J usage is TRBJ2-7, with 8 nucleotides matching TRBD2. CDR3 length: 15 amino acids. The germline CDR1 and CDR2 sequences are SGDLS and YYNGEE. The V gene end was trimmed by 4 bases and the J gene end by 0 bases; junction bases not matched to a gene: 6. CDR3 DNA: TGTGCCAGCAGCCGCGACGGGAGGGTCTCCTACGAGCAGTACTTC. Its protein is CASSRDGRVSYEQYF.

CDR3 nucleotide sequence: TGTGCCGGAAAATCTGGGGTGGCGGGGACTGGAAACACCATATATTTT. Translating it yields CAGKSGVAGTGNTIYF. The V call is TRBV28, the J call TRBJ1-3; no reliable D call. V lost 11 bases and J lost 2, with 22 bases in between. Germline CDR1 reads MDHEN; CDR2 reads SYDVKM. This CDR3 comprises 16 residues.

The gene calls are TRBV5-1 and TRBJ2-5, with no clear D. With 1 base removed from V and 2 bases from J, the gap between germline ends came to 15 bases. This CDR3 has 16 amino acids. Germline-derived CDR1 and CDR2 are SGHRS and YFSETQ. CDR3 protein: CASSLTKHSLQETQYF. CDR3 in DNA: TGCGCCAGCAGCTTGACTAAACACAGCTTACAAGAGACCCAGTACTTC.

The rearrangement links TRBV19 to TRBJ2-7; D assignment may be TRBD1 or TRBD2 (5 bases each). Germline CDR1 is LNHDA and CDR2 is SQIVND (reference sequence). Trimming removed 3 bases from V and 4 bases from J, with 16 bases in between. The CDR3 runs 15 residues. CDR3 loop: CASSMSGVGAYEQYF. CDR3 coding DNA: TGTGCCAGTAGTATGAGCGGCGTAGGGGCATACGAGCAGTACTTC.

CDR3 sequence reads: CASSRLAAYEQYF. CDR3 DNA sequence: TGTGCCAGCAGCCGACTAGCAGCCTACGAGCAGTACTTC. The chain couples TRBV6-6 to TRBJ2-7; 7 positions agree with TRBD2. The ends lost 6 bases at V and 2 bases at J; junction bases unmatched: 4. This CDR3 has 13 amino acids. Germline-derived CDR1 and CDR2 are MNHNY and SVGAGI (reference sequence).

Turning to this clone: Different DNA sequences within this sample yield the same CDR3. The chain uses TRBV5-1 and TRBJ2-3; TRBD1 aligns across 11 bases. The CDR3 is 14 residues long. The V and J ends lost 4 bases and 5 bases, in that order; junction bases with no gene match: 3. Germline CDR1 and CDR2: SGHRS and YFSETQ. CDR3 in amino acids: CASSPGQGGDTQYF. The DNA of the CDR3 is TGCGCCAGCAGCCCGGGACAGGGGGGAGATACGCAGTATTTT.

The chain employs TRBV5-5 and TRBJ2-1, with unresolved D. CDR3 size: 13 residues. The V gene lost 0 bases and the J gene lost 6 bases, with 7 bases spanning the gap. In germline, CDR1 is SGHKS, CDR2 YYEKEE (reference sequence). For the CDR3, the DNA is TGTGCCAGCAGCTTGGCCGAATCCAATGAGCAGTTCTTC. This sequence encodes CASSLAESNEQFF.

On this clone itself: Distinct nucleotide sequences in the sample also encode this CDR3. CDR3 sequence reads: CASSVVGGTGELFF. CDR3 nucleotides: TGTGCCAGCAGCGTAGTCGGGGGCACCGGGGAGCTGTTTTTT. The J gene is TRBJ2-2, the V gene TRBV9, with D perhaps matching TRBD2 (6 bases). CDR1 and CDR2 from the germline V gene are SGDLS and YYNGEE. The CDR3 is 14 residues long. V lost 0 bases, J lost 4 bases, and 7 bases lay in between.

This CDR3 reads CASSDGTGGSDTQYF. In DNA form, the CDR3 reads TGCGCCAGCAGTGACGGGACTGGTGGCTCTGATACGCAGTATTTT. V gene TRBV10-2 combines with J gene TRBJ2-3, with D tentatively TRBD2 (6 bases). There are 15 residues in the CDR3. Germline V gene lookup returns CDR1 WSHSY and CDR2 SAAADI. The V end lost 3 bases, the J end lost 6 bases, and 16 bases lay between the germline ends.

This sequence joins TRBV2 and TRBJ2-1; D is undetermined. CDR3 size: 12 residues. Germline V gene sequence: CDR1 SNHLY, CDR2 FYNNEI. Trimming left V 3 bases short and J 8 bases short, with 8 bases between. This chain's CDR3 is CASSDDVDEQFF. The CDR3 DNA is TGTGCCAGCAGTGACGATGTCGATGAGCAGTTCTTC.

The rearrangement links TRBV6-5 to TRBJ1-2; perhaps TRBD1 as D (6 bases). This CDR3 spans 12 amino acids. V gave up 5 bases and J gave up 5 bases, with 9 bases separating them. From germline, CDR1 is MNHEY and CDR2 SVGAGI. The CDR3 DNA follows: TGTGCCAGCAGTCAAGGACAGTATGGCTACACCTTC. This gives the protein CASSQGQYGYTF.